This is a list of T cell receptor beta chains from one sample in a study of Ad26.COV2.S vaccination and SARS-CoV-2 variants. Generated by immunoSEQ multiplex PCR, the TCRdb table keeps only in-frame clones and is missing some. Among hundreds of thousands of clones listed, 75% to 90% were seen once. The sequencing here drew on peripheral blood, taken in a trial of Ad26.COV2.S vaccine versus placebo. The receptors come from a person aged 18 to 65 who received the Ad26.COV2.S COVID-19 vaccine or a placebo. The CDR3 runs from the conserved cysteine through the conserved F or W. Each record gives: clone size, D gene, J gene, V gene, CDR3 DNA, CDR3 protein. D genes are given only for firm matches. Rows give clone size only sometimes, using once, few, many, or a class for an expanded clone.

- | - | TRBJ2-1 | TRBV18 | TGTGCCAGCTCACAGGTACAGGGTCCAGGAGAGCAGTTCTTC | CASSQVQGPGEQFF
- | - | TRBJ2-1 | TRBV7-9 | TGTGCCAGCAGCCCGGGGATCTTACGGGAGTATACTGAGCAGTTCTTC | CASSPGILREYTEQFF
once | - | TRBJ2-7 | TRBV12-2 | TGTGCAAGTCGCTTAGCGTCACTCTCCCACAATCCTACGATTGAGCAGTACTTC | CASRLASLSHNPTIEQYF
- | - | TRBJ1-5 | TRBV7-9 | TGTGCCAGCAGCTTAAGCGATAGCAATCAGCCCCAGCATTTT | CASSLSDSNQPQHF
- | - | TRBJ2-1 | TRBV5-1 | TGCGCCAGCAGCTTTCCTGGAAATGAGCAGTTCTTC | CASSFPGNEQFF
- | TRBD1 | TRBJ1-1 | TRBV18 | TGTGCCAGCTCACTGAACGGACAGGCTTCTGAAGCTTTCTTT | CASSLNGQASEAFF
- | - | TRBJ1-5 | TRBV6-2/TRBV6-3 | TGTGCCAGCAGTTACCCGAAAGGGGCAGGCAATCAGCCCCAGCATTTT | CASSYPKGAGNQPQHF
- | TRBD2 | TRBJ2-1 | TRBV9 | TGTGCCAGCAGCGCGAGCGGGGTGATCTACAATGAGCAGTTCTTC | CASSASGVIYNEQFF
- | TRBD1 | TRBJ1-1 | TRBV19 | TGTGCCAGTAGTACGCAGGGGGGCACTGAAGCTTTCTTT | CASSTQGGTEAFF
once | TRBD1 | TRBJ2-5 | TRBV6-2/TRBV6-3 | TGTGCCAGCAGTACTGGGACAGGGCAAGAGACCCAGTACTTC | CASSTGTGQETQYF
- | TRBD1 | TRBJ2-5 | TRBV28 | TGTGCCAGCAGTTTGCCGACAGGGAGACAGGAGACCCAGTACTTC | CASSLPTGRQETQYF
- | TRBD2 | TRBJ2-1 | TRBV9 | TGTGCCAGCAGCCCTCCGGGACTAGCGGGAGGCAGCAATGAGCAGTTCTTC | CASSPPGLAGGSNEQFF
few | - | TRBJ1-2 | TRBV7-8 | TGTGCCAGCAGCTCCACTGAATACTCGGAGGAGTATGGCTACACCTTC | CASSSTEYSEEYGYTF
- | - | TRBJ2-6 | TRBV7-9 | TGTGCCAGCAGCCCCGGCGGCCTTGGGGCCAACGTCCTGACTTTC | CASSPGGLGANVLTF
once | - | TRBJ1-1 | TRBV10-3 | TGTGCCATCAGTGAGTCATCGTTGACAGCTGTTGGAGCTTTCTTT | CAISESSLTAVGAFF
- | - | TRBJ1-1 | TRBV4-1 | TGCGCCAGCAGCCACGGGTCACAGCTAGGCACTGAAGCTTTCTTT | CASSHGSQLGTEAFF
- | - | TRBJ2-3 | TRBV5-6 | TGTGCCAGCAGCTTGGGCTCCACCTATACAGATACGCAGTATTTT | CASSLGSTYTDTQYF
- | - | TRBJ2-7 | TRBV28 | TGTGCCAGTAACCGACCGGGCAGGGGGGGCTACGAGCAGTACTTC | CASNRPGRGGYEQYF
few | TRBD1 | TRBJ1-1 | TRBV4-3 | TGCGCCAGCAGCCAGGGCTGGACAGGGAACACTGAAGCTTTCTTT | CASSQGWTGNTEAFF
- | TRBD1 | TRBJ2-7 | TRBV7-2 | TGTGCCAGCAGCTCTTCCGGCAGGGGGCGTAGGGAGCAGTACTTC | CASSSSGRGRREQYF
- | - | TRBJ1-4 | TRBV6-5 | TGTGCCAGCAGGGACGTTGTCTATGAAAAACTGTTTTTT | CASRDVVYEKLFF
- | - | TRBJ1-1 | TRBV4-3 | TGCGCCAGCATGGCCGTAGTGAACACTGAAGCTTTCTTT | CASMAVVNTEAFF
- | - | TRBJ2-7 | TRBV4-1 | TGCGCCAGCAGCCAGCTTAGCGCGGTAATTCACGAGCAGTACTTC | CASSQLSAVIHEQYF